One and the same sample provided the 13 T cell receptor beta chains below, sequenced in a study of T cell responses to AZD1222 COVID-19 vaccine. Method: immunoSEQ multiplex PCR; TCRdb's copy keeps in-frame clones and lacks some. The sample comprises fewer than 85,000 clones, 89% of which are singletons, and 9.3% rests with the top ten. The starting material was peripheral blood, obtained 28 days after the second AZD1222 dose. Source of these receptors: an adult who received the AZD1222 COVID-19 vaccine.

The chain is built from TRBV7-9 and TRBJ2-6; D is undetermined. Germline CDR1 is SEHNR and CDR2 is FQNEAQ (reference sequence). This CDR3 is 16 amino acids long. V was shortened by 4 bases and J by 0 bases, with 10 bases between the two germline ends. The CDR3 region is CASSSPLHSGANVLTF. Here the CDR3 DNA reads TGTGCCAGCAGCTCCCCCTTACACTCTGGGGCCAACGTCCTGACTTTC.

This clone has a handful of counts. J is TRBJ2-1 and V is TRBV6-2 or TRBV6-3; D is uncertain. With 2 bases removed from V and 0 bases from J, the gap between germline ends came to 11 bases. The length of the CDR3 is 16 residues. The germline V gene has CDR1 MNHEY and CDR2 SVGEGT. The CDR3 nucleotides read TGTGCCAGCAGTTACGCTCTAGGCCGCTCCTACAATGAGCAGTTCTTC. It specifies CASSYALGRSYNEQFF.

V usage is TRBV18 and J usage is TRBJ2-3, with 10 bases that match TRBD1. Per germline, CDR1 KGHSH and CDR2 LQKENI. The CDR3 totals 15 residues. With V trimmed by 3 bases and J by 4 bases, 4 bases remained unmatched. CDR3 amino acids: CASSPRDRGPDTQYF. CDR3 nucleotides: TGTGCCAGCTCACCCCGGGACAGGGGACCAGATACGCAGTATTTT. Drawing the rest from reference TRBV18 and TRBJ2-3, the complete variable domain is NAGVMQNPRHLVRRRGQEARLRCSPMKGHSHVYWYRQLPEEGLKFMVYLQKENIIDESGMPKERFSAEFPKEGPSILRIQQVVRGDSAAYFCASSPRDRGPDTQYFGPGTRLTVL.

This clone was detected only once. The chain uses TRBV5-1 and TRBJ1-4; no reliable D call. Germline lookup yields CDR1 SGHRS and CDR2 YFSETQ. Trimming stripped 4 bases from V and 0 bases from J, with 7 bases between. CDR3 length: 14 residues. The CDR3 reads CASSLPATNEKLFF. Here the CDR3 DNA reads TGCGCCAGCAGCCTTCCTGCAACTAATGAAAAACTGTTTTTT.

This chain joins TRBV3-1 (or the pseudogene TRBV3-2) and TRBJ2-1, with unresolved D. Germline CDR1 reads LGHDT; CDR2 reads YNNKEL (reference sequence). V dropped 6 bases and J dropped 11 bases, with 14 bases sitting between them. The CDR3 runs 12 residues. CDR3 sequence (DNA): TGTGCCAGCAGTCGTATAACAGACCAGCAGTTCTTC. It is translated as CASSRITDQQFF.

V and J are TRBV29-1 and TRBJ1-1; D unresolved. Trimming removed 5 bases from V and 9 bases from J, with 16 bases in between. The CDR3 is 12 residues long. Germline V gene sequence: CDR1 SQVTM, CDR2 ANQGSEA. CDR3 in amino acids: CSVQRGENKAFF. The CDR3 nucleotides are TGCAGCGTTCAACGGGGAGAAAATAAAGCTTTCTTT.

The chain employs TRBV25-1 and TRBJ1-2; a possible D gene is TRBD1 (6 bases). CDR1 is MGHDK, CDR2 SYGVNS, per germline. Trimming cost V 1 base and J 8 bases, with 20 bases left between them. CDR3 length: 16 amino acids. The CDR3 reads CASSEFRTGRTDGYTF. The CDR3 coding sequence is TGTGCCAGCAGTGAATTCCGTACAGGGCGGACTGACGGCTACACCTTC.

The chain joins TRBV12-3 or TRBV12-4 to TRBJ1-1; weak D call: TRBD1 (6 bases). This CDR3 is built from 12 residues. V lost 6 bases to trimming and J lost 9 bases, with 14 bases between them. CDR3 DNA sequence: TGTGCCAGCAGCGTACAGGGTTGGAAAGCTTTCTTT. This codes for CASSVQGWKAFF.

This sequence joins TRBV5-4 and TRBJ1-1; no firm D call. V was clipped by 1 base and J by 3 bases, with 13 bases between them. The CDR3 runs 15 residues. Germline CDR1 is SGHNT and CDR2 is YYREEE (reference sequence). CDR3 nucleotide sequence: TGTGCCAGCAGCTTGAAGTTCCCCCGGGACACTGAAGCTTTCTTT. Its protein is CASSLKFPRDTEAFF.

The DNA of the CDR3 is TGTGCCAGCAGTCTACAGGGGTTGGGAAACACCATATATTTT. Translation gives CASSLQGLGNTIYF. V and J are TRBV7-2 and TRBJ1-3; 7 nucleotides align to TRBD1. The CDR3 contains 14 residues. V was clipped by 6 bases and J by 4 bases; unmatched bases: 6. Germline-derived CDR1 and CDR2 are SGHTA and FQGNSA.

This clone was observed a single time. J is TRBJ1-5 and V is TRBV9; D gene uncertain. The V and J ends lost 3 bases and 7 bases respectively, with 11 bases between them. CDR3 length equals 13 residues. The germline CDR1 and CDR2 sequences are SGDLS and YYNGEE. CDR3 sequence (DNA): TGTGCCAGCAGCGGTGAAGGTTTCCAGCCCCAGCATTTT. It yields the protein CASSGEGFQPQHF.

The chain has TRBV9 and TRBJ2-3; D is tentatively TRBD1 or TRBD2 (6 bases each). Per germline, CDR1 SGDLS and CDR2 YYNGEE. The CDR3 contains 15 residues. V dropped 0 bases and J dropped 2 bases, with 10 bases sitting between them. The DNA for the CDR3 is TGTGCCAGCAGCGTAGTGGGGGGCCTCACAGATACGCAGTATTTT. Its translation: CASSVVGGLTDTQYF.

This clone was detected a few times. This chain joins TRBV6-5 and TRBJ2-3; D remains ambiguous. Trimming stripped 4 bases from V and 7 bases from J, with 12 bases between. Germline CDR1 is MNHEY and CDR2 is SVGAGI. This CDR3 has 13 residues. In DNA form, the CDR3 reads TGTGCCAGCAGTTCGACCGTCCAAAATACGCAGTATTTT. Its protein is CASSSTVQNTQYF.